One and the same sample provided the 20 T cell receptor beta chains below, sequenced in a study of shared clonotypes between healthy human individuals. The data were produced by immunoSEQ multiplex PCR, yet TCRdb's version contains in-frame clones alone and is incomplete. Here the sample spans about 500,000 clones, 77% being singletons. Material: PBMCs. The origin of the receptors is a woman in her thirties or forties in good health. Some clones in this sample may be carry-over from other donors' samples.

Details on this clone: A read error likely explains this, since a far larger clone differs by one base. V gene TRBV7-9 combines with J gene TRBJ2-6, with D unresolved. The CDR3 is 17 residues long. The germline gives CDR1 SEHNR, CDR2 FQNEAQ (reference sequence). This CDR3 reads CVSSVRQAWAGANVLTF. The CDR3 nucleotides are TGTGTCAGCAGCGTCCGTCAGGCATGGGCTGGGGCCAACGTCCTGACTTTC.

This sequence joins TRBV5-6 and TRBJ1-2; D is perhaps TRBD1 (6 bases). CDR3 length: 15 amino acids. Between the trimmed V and J ends, which lost 2 bases and 4 bases, there was a span of 15 bases. Germline V CDR1 and CDR2: SGHDT, YYEEEE. The CDR3 DNA sequence: TGTGCCAGCAGCTTCGACAGGTATCAGGTCTATGGCTACACCTTC. Its translation is CASSFDRYQVYGYTF.

The chain couples TRBV7-6 to TRBJ1-5; D remains ambiguous. This CDR3 has 14 amino acids. Germline V lookup: CDR1 SGHVS, CDR2 FNYEAQ. The V end lost 4 bases, the J end lost 3 bases, and 10 bases lay between the germline ends. Here the CDR3 DNA reads TGTGCCAGCAGCTACGGTGGCCCCAATCAGCCCCAGCATTTT. It encodes CASSYGGPNQPQHF.

The rearrangement uses TRBV30 and TRBJ1-5; D might be TRBD1 (5 bases). The V end lost 0 bases, the J end lost 3 bases, and 12 bases lay between the germline ends. The CDR3 has 15 amino acids. Per the germline V gene, CDR1 is GTSNPN and CDR2 is SVGIG (reference sequence). The CDR3 loop reads CAWSVPRVSNQPQHF. The CDR3 DNA follows: TGTGCCTGGAGTGTACCCAGGGTGTCCAATCAGCCCCAGCATTTT.

This chain joins TRBV19 and TRBJ2-6; no definite D call. The ends were cut back, 3 bases at V and 0 bases at J, with 3 bases in the middle. The CDR3 has 14 residues. Per the germline V gene, CDR1 is LNHDA and CDR2 is SQIVND (reference sequence). The CDR3, as DNA: TGTGCCAGTAGTATGAGCTCTGGGGCCAACGTCCTGACTTTC. Translated: CASSMSSGANVLTF.

This clone appeared a single time. At the DNA level, this CDR3 is encoded by other sequences in the same sample as well. The V call is TRBV18, the J call TRBJ2-7; 7 positions agree with TRBD2. Germline V gene data show CDR1 as KGHSH and CDR2 as LQKENI. V lost 2 bases, J lost 1 base, and 2 bases stayed unmatched. CDR3 size: 14 residues. The CDR3 sequence: CASSPSGVSYEQYF. The DNA of the CDR3 is TGTGCCAGCTCACCAAGCGGGGTATCCTACGAGCAGTACTTC.

This clone was found once. The rearrangement joins TRBV11-3 to TRBJ1-1; D not certain. The V end was cut by 0 bases, the J end by 5 bases, with 7 bases between. CDR3 size: 13 residues. Looked up from germline, CDR1 is SGHNT and CDR2 is YENEEA. In nucleotides, the CDR3 is TGTGCCAGCAGCTTAGAAGGAAGGACTGAAGCTTTCTTT. It yields the protein CASSLEGRTEAFF.

The table lists this clone with many counts. Other nucleotide sequences from this sample produce the same CDR3. The gene calls are TRBV9 and TRBJ1-3; D is uncertain. The CDR3 sequence is 14 residues long. Germline lookup yields CDR1 SGDLS and CDR2 YYNGEE. Trimming took 0 bases from V and 0 from J, leaving 4 bases between them. CDR3 amino acids: CASSVEGSGNTIYF. The CDR3 DNA is TGTGCCAGCAGCGTAGAAGGCTCTGGAAACACCATATATTTT.

The table lists this clone with a few counts. The chain combines TRBV6-5 with TRBJ2-2; no reliable D call. Per germline, CDR1 MNHEY and CDR2 SVGAGI. Trimming left V 5 bases short and J 3 bases short, with 10 bases between. This CDR3 is built from 14 residues. The CDR3 sequence: CASSEVADTGELFF. In nucleotides, the CDR3 is TGTGCCAGCAGTGAAGTTGCGGACACCGGGGAGCTGTTTTTT.

The chain joins TRBV10-3 to TRBJ2-3; D is possibly TRBD2 (6 bases). Germline loops: CDR1 ENHRY, CDR2 SYGVKD. Deletions cut 8 bases from V and 6 bases from J, with 15 bases between. The length of the CDR3 is 13 residues. The DNA of the CDR3 is TGTGCCATCCAACGATCGCTAGCGGATACGCAGTATTTT. Amino acids: CAIQRSLADTQYF.

The rearrangement joins TRBV5-4 to TRBJ2-7, with TRBD1 identical over 10 bases. The trim removed 4 bases at V and 2 bases at J, leaving 6 bases unmatched. This CDR3 spans 15 amino acids. Germline lookup yields CDR1 SGHNT and CDR2 YYREEE (reference sequence). The CDR3 nucleotides are TGTGCCAGCAGCGTGGGGACAGGGGTCCCCTACGAGCAGTACTTC. Its protein is CASSVGTGVPYEQYF.

The J gene is TRBJ2-3, the V gene TRBV4-2; TRBD2 is a possible D gene (6 bases). There are 15 residues in the CDR3. V shed 4 bases and J shed 0 bases, with 11 bases lying between them. Germline V gene lookup returns CDR1 LGHNA and CDR2 YNFKEQ. CDR3 residues: CASSRVLASTDTQYF. CDR3 coding DNA: TGTGCCAGCAGCCGAGTACTAGCAAGCACAGATACGCAGTATTTT.

On this clone itself: A much larger clone lies one base from this, so it may be a read error. The conserved phenylalanine or tryptophan normally closing the CDR3 is absent here, so this likely arose from a read error. V and J are TRBV5-6 and TRBJ1-1; TRBD1 aligns across 7 bases. This CDR3 comprises 14 residues. Germline CDR1 is SGHDT and CDR2 is YYEEEE. The V gene end was trimmed by 5 bases and the J gene end by 4 bases; junction bases not matched to a gene: 8. The DNA of the CDR3 is TGTGCCAGCAGTGCCGGGACAGCTCTCACTGAAGCTTTCCTT. Protein product: CASSAGTALTEAFL.

This clone has more than one count but fewer than ten. This chain uses TRBV12-2 with TRBJ2-5; the table's D call TRBD2 went unverified against the DNA. TRBV12-2 is designated a pseudogene. The CDR3 is 18 amino acids. The CDR3: CASRLDSTSGAGEETQYF. In nucleotides, the CDR3 is TGTGCAAGTCGCTTAGACTCCACTAGCGGGGCAGGGGAGGAGACCCAGTACTTC.

This clone was seen once. At one end the junction does not follow the germline gene, possibly because of a read error. The rearrangement uses TRBV7-8 and TRBJ2-7; D uncertain. This CDR3 is built from 15 residues. Germline V gene sequence: CDR1 SGHVS, CDR2 FQNEAQ. The CDR3 spells CASSFLRCSSYEQYF. The CDR3 nucleotides read TGTGCTAGCAGTTTCCTCCGCTGCTCATCCTACGAGCAGTACTTC.

This clone was seen once. The chain combines TRBV29-1 with TRBJ1-1, with D possibly matching TRBD1 (6 bases). Per germline, CDR1 SQVTM and CDR2 ANQGSEA. V was shortened by 8 bases and J by 2 bases, with 15 bases between the two germline ends. This CDR3 has 13 amino acids. The DNA for the CDR3 is TGCAGCTCCAAAGTAGGGGGAAACACTGAAGCTTTCTTT. Encoded protein: CSSKVGGNTEAFF.

This clone was observed at least ten times. The rearrangement links TRBV11-2 to TRBJ1-2; 8 nucleotides line up with TRBD1. Germline CDR1 is SGHAT and CDR2 is FQNNGV. Unmatched junction bases numbered 5, after V lost 4 bases and J lost 4 bases. The CDR3 totals 14 residues. CDR3 residues: CASSSAGGGYGYTF. The CDR3 DNA reads TGTGCCAGCAGCTCAGCAGGGGGCGGCTATGGCTACACCTTC.

The chain joins TRBV2 to TRBJ2-3; 10 nucleotides match TRBD2. Germline CDR1 and CDR2: SNHLY and FYNNEI. The CDR3 length is 16 residues. V lost 6 bases to trimming and J lost 0 bases; unmatched junction nucleotides: 6. DNA of the CDR3: TGTGCCAGCAGGAGACTAGCGGGCCTTAGCACAGATACGCAGTATTTT. The encoded protein is CASRRLAGLSTDTQYF.

The rearrangement links TRBV25-1 to TRBJ2-5; either TRBD1 or TRBD2 may supply D (5 bases each). The CDR3 contains 16 residues. The V and J ends lost 4 bases and 2 bases respectively, with 17 bases between them. Germline CDR1 reads MGHDK; CDR2 reads SYGVNS. The chain's CDR3 is CASSALRDAGQETQYF. In DNA form, the CDR3 reads TGTGCCAGCAGTGCCCTCCGGGACGCCGGGCAAGAGACCCAGTACTTC.

This clone has more than one count but fewer than ten. The genes are TRBV19 and TRBJ1-4; perhaps TRBD1 as D (5 bases). CDR3 length equals 14 residues. Trimming shortened V by 5 bases and J by 7 bases, and 14 bases separated the two germline ends. Germline CDR1 reads LNHDA; CDR2 reads SQIVND (reference sequence). The CDR3 nucleotides are TGTGCCAGTAGTCGCACAGGTGGAGGTGAAAAACTGTTTTTT. It translates to CASSRTGGGEKLFF.